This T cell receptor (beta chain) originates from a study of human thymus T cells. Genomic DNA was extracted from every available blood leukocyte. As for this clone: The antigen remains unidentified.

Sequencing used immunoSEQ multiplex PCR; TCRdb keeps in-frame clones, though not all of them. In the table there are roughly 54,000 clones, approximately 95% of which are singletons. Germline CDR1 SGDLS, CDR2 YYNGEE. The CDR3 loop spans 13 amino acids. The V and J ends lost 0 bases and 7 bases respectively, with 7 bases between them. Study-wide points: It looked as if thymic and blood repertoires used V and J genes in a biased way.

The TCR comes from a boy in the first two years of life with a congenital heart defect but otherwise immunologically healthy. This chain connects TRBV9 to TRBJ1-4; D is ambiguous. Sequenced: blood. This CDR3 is CASSVGLTEKLFF. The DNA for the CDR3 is TGTGCCAGCAGCGTAGGGCTTACTGAAAAACTGTTTTTT.